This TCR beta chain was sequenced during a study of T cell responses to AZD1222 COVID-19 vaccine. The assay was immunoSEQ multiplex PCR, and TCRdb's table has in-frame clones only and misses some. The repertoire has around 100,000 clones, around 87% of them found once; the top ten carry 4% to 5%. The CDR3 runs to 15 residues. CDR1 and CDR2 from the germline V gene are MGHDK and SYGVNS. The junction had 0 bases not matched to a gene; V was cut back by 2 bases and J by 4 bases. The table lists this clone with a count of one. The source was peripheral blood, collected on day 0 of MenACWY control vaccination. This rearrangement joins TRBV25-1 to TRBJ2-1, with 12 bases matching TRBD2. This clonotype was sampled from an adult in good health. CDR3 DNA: TGTGCCAGCAGTGAACTAGCGGGAGGGTACAATGAGCAGTTCTTC. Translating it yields CASSELAGGYNEQFF.